These 3 T cell receptor beta chains originate from one sample sequenced in a study of metastatic and nonmetastatic thyroid tumors. Using MiXCR, TCRdb re-called clones from the PCR reads. The sample holds about 40,000 clones, about 15% seen once. Patients had received no treatment of any kind before thyroid surgery. The sequenced sample consisted of tumor tissue. The receptors come from a female donor with papillary thyroid cancer or a benign thyroid nodule (not recorded which). Some clones in this sample may be carry-over from other donors' samples.

By sample share, this clone is medium-sized (0.01 to 0.1%). This CDR3 is CASSYSAGLYEQYF. CDR3 DNA sequence: TGTGCCAGCAGTTATTCGGCGGGACTGTACGAGCAGTACTTC. This chain links TRBV6-2 or TRBV6-3 with TRBJ2-7; the D gene is possibly TRBD2 (6 bases). V was cut by 3 bases and J by 4 bases, with 13 bases left in between. This CDR3 has 14 amino acids. The V gene's germline CDR1 is MNHEY and CDR2 SVGEGT.

In the case of this clone: A single base separates this from a much larger clone, so it may be a read error. The rearrangement uses TRBV29-1 and TRBJ1-1, with D unclear. Between the trimmed V and J ends, which lost 5 bases and 4 bases, there was a span of 17 bases. CDR1 SQVTM and CDR2 ANQGSEA come from the germline V gene. CDR3 size: 14 residues. The CDR3 spells CSVSDQAMGTEAFF. In DNA form, the CDR3 reads TGCAGCGTTTCGGACCAGGCGATGGGCACTGAAGCTTTCTTT.

In its sample, this clone was seen many times. This chain connects TRBV2 to TRBJ2-3; D is undetermined. V shed 2 bases and J shed 9 bases, with 9 bases lying between them. This CDR3 is built from 12 residues. In germline, CDR1 is SNHLY, CDR2 FYNNEI. The CDR3 DNA reads TGTGCCAGCAGTGAAAATCAACACACGCAGTATTTT. As protein: CASSENQHTQYF.